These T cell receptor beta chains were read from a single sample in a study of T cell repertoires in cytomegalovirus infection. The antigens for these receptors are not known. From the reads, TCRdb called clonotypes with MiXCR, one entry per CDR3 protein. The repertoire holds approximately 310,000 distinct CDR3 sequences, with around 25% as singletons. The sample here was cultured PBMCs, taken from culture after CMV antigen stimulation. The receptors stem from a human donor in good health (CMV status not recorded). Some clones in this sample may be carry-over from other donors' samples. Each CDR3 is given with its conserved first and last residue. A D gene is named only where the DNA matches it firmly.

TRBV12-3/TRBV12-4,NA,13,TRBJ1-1,CASSLSGRTEAFF
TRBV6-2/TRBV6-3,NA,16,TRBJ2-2,CASKMGRSPPSGELFF
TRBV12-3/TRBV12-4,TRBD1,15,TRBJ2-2,CASRERTGRTGELFF
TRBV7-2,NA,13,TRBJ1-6,CASSSRGNSPLHF
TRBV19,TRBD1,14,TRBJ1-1,CASSGTGRPTEAFF
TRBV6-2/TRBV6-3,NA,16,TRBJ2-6,CASSYTAGSGANVLTF
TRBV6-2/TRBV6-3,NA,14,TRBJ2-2,CASSYVRNTGELFF
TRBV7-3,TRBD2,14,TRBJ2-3,CASSLTGGVDTQYF
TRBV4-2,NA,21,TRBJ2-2,CASSQDQAASLVPSNTGELFF
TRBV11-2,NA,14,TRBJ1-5,CASSPGYGGQPQHF
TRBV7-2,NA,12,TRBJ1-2,CASSPDWAGYTF
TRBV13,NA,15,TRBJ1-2,CASSRWTASNYGYTF
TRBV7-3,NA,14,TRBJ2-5,CASSPLGAQETQYF
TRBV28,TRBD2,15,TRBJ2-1,CASSRTSGSKYEQFF
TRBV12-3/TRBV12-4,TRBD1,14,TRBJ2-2,CASSLGQGVRELFF
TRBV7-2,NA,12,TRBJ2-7,CASSPGLAEQYF
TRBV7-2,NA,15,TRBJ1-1,CASSLVPLANTEAFF
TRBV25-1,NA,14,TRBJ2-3,CASSAGLLTDTQYF
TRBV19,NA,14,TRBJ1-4,CASAPYRRDEKLFF
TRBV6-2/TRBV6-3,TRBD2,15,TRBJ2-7,CASSYTSGRGHEQYF
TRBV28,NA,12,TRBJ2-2,CASSLTRGELFF
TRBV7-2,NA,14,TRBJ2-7,CASSLRDARDEQYF
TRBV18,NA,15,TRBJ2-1,CASSPPGLRYNEQFF
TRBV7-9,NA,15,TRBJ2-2,CASSLNRANTGELFF
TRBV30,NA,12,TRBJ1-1,CAWSPFAIEAFF
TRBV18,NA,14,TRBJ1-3,CASSPESSGNTIYF
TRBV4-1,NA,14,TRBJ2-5,CASSLGLPGGTQYF
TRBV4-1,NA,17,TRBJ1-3,CASSQEEGRSSGNTIYF
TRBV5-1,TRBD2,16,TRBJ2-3,CASSKGTSGSQDTQYF
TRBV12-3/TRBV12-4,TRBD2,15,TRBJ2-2,CASSWTSGANGELFF
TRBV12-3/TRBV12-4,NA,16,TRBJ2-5,CASSLDQEWRRKTQYF
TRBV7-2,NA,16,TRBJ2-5,CASSLNWGEAQETQYF
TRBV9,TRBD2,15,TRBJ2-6,CASSLGGNGANVLTF
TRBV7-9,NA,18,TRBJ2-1,CASSLGSGPGDSYNEQFF
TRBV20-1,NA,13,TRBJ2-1,CSAPTLGYNEQFF
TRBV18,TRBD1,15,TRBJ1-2,CASSPMDRVNYGYTF
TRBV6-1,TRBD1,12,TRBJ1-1,CASTGQHTEAFF
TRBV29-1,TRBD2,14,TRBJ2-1,CSVTRLAGHNEQFF
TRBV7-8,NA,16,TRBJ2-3,CASSSDRIPRLDTQYF
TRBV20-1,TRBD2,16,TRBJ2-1,CSARFLAGGNYNEQFF
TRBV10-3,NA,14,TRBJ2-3,CAIRDSTSTDTQYF
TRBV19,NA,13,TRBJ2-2,CASSAANTGELFF
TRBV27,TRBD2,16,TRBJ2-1,CATKMTSGSFYNEQFF
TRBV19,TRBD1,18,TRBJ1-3,CASSHLGQGVYSGNTIYF
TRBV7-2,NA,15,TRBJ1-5,CASSNDRGSNQPQHF
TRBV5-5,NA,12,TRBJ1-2,CASSSGHGGYTF
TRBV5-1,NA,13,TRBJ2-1,CASSGTEASLQFF
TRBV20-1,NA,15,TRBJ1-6,CSAPEGSSYNSPLHF
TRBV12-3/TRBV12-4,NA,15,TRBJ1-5,CASSPASGERQPQHF
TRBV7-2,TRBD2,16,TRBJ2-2,CASSLRASGRTGELFF
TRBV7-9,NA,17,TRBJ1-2,CASSLGEGSNPNYGYTF
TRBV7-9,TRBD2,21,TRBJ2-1,CASSLLGGGLSGRAYNEEQFF
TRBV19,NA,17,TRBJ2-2,CASSMGGPGANTGELFF